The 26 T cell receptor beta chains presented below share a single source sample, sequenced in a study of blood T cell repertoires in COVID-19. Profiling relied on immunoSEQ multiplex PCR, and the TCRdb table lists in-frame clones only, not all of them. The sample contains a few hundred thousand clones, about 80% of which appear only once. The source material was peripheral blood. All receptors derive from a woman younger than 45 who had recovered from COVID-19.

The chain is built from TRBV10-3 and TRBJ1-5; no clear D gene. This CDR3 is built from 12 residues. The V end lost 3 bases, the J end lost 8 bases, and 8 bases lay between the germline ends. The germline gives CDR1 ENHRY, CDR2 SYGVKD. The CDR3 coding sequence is TGTGCCATCAGTGATTCGGCGGAGCCCCAGCATTTT. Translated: CAISDSAEPQHF.

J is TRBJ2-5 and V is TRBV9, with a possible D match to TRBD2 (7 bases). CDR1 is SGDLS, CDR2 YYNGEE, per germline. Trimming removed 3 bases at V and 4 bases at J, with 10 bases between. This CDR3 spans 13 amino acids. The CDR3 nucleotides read TGTGCCAGCAGCGAGGGGGAGGGAGAGACCCAGTACTTC. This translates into CASSEGEGETQYF.

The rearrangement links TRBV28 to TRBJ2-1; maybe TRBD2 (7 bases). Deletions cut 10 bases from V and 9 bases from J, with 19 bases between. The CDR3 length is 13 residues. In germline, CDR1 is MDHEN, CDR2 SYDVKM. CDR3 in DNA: TGTGCCACCCTAGATGGGGGGGCGATTGAGCAGTTCTTC. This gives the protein CATLDGGAIEQFF.

As DNA, the CDR3 is TGTGCCAGCAGTGAACCCCGGGTTGTGCCCGGGGAGCTGTTTTTT. Translating gives CASSEPRVVPGELFF. V and J are TRBV6-1 and TRBJ2-2; no reliable D call. This CDR3 contains 15 residues. Germline loops: CDR1 MNHNS, CDR2 SASEGT. Trimming pared 2 bases from V and 6 bases from J, leaving 13 bases between.

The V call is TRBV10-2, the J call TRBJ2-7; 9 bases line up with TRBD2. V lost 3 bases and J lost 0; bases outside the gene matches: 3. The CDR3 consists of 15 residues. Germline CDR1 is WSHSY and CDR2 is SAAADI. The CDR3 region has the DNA TGCGCCAGCAGTGACTATAGCGGGAGCTCCTACGAGCAGTACTTC. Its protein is CASSDYSGSSYEQYF.

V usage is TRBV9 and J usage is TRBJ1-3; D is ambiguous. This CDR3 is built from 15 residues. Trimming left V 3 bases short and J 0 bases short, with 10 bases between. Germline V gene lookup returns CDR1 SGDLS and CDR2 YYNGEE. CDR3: CASSGRDFSGNTIYF. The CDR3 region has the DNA TGTGCCAGCAGCGGGAGAGACTTCTCTGGAAACACCATATATTTT.

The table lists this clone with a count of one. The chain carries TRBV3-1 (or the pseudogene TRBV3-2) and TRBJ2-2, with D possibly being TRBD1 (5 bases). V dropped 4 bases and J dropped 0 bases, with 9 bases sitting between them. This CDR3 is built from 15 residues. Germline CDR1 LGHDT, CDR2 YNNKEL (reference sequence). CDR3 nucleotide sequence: TGTGCCAGCAGCCTACAGGATTCGAACACCGGGGAGCTGTTTTTT. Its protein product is CASSLQDSNTGELFF.

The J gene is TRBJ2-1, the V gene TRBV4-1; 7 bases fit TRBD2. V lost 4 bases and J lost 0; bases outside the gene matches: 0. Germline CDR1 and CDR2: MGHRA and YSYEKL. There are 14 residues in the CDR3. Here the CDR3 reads CASSRGSSYNEQFF. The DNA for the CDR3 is TGCGCCAGCAGCCGCGGGAGCTCCTACAATGAGCAGTTCTTC.

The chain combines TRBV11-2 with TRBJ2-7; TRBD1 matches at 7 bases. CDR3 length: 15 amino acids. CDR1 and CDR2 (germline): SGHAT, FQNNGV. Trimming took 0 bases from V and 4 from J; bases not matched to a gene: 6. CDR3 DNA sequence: TGTGCCAGCAGCTTAGATAGGGGGCACGGTTACGAGCAGTACTTC. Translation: CASSLDRGHGYEQYF. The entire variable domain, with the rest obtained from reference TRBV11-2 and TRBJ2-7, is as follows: EAGVAQSPRYKIIEKRQSVAFWCNPISGHATLYWYQQILGQGPKLLIQFQNNGVVDDSQLPKDRFSAERLKGVDSTLKIQPAKLEDSAVYLCASSLDRGHGYEQYFGPGTRLTVT.

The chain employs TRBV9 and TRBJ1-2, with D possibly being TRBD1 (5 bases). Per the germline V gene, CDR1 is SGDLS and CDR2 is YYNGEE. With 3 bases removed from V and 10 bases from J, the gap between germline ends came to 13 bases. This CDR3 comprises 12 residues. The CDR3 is CASSGTSRVYTF. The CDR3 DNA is TGTGCCAGCAGCGGTACCTCCAGGGTCTACACCTTC.

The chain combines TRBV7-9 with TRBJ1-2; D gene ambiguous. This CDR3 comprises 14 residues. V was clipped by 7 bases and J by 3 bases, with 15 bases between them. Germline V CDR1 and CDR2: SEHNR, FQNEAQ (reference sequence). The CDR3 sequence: CASNSQRVDYGYTF. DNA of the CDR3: TGTGCCAGCAACTCCCAGAGGGTGGACTATGGCTACACCTTC.

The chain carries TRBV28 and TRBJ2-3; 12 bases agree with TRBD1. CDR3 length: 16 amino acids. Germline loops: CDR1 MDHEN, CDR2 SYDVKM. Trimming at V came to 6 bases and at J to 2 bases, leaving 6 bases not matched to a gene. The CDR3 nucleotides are TGTGCCAGCAGCCGGGACAGGGGGCGGTCCACAGATACGCAGTATTTT. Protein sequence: CASSRDRGRSTDTQYF.

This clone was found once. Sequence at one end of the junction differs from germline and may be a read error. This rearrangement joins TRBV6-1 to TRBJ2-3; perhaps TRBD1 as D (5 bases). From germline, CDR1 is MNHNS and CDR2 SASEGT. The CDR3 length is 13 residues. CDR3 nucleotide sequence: TGTGCCAGCAGTGAAGGCAGCACAGGTACGCAGTATTTT. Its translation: CASSEGSTGTQYF.

CDR3 amino acids: CASSRLQGIGEQYF. CDR3 sequence (DNA): TGTGCCAGCAGCAGATTACAGGGGATTGGCGAGCAGTACTTC. The gene calls are TRBV27 and TRBJ2-7; 7 nucleotides align to TRBD1. This CDR3 comprises 14 residues. Germline V gives CDR1 MNHEY, CDR2 SMNVEV (reference sequence). J lost 6 bases, V lost 6 bases, and 11 bases had no gene match.

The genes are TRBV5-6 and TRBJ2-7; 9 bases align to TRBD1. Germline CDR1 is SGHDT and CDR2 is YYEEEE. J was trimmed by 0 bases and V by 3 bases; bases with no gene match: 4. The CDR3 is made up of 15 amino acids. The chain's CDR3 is CASSSRDRDSYEQYF. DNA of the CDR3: TGTGCCAGCAGCTCCCGGGACAGGGACTCCTACGAGCAGTACTTC.

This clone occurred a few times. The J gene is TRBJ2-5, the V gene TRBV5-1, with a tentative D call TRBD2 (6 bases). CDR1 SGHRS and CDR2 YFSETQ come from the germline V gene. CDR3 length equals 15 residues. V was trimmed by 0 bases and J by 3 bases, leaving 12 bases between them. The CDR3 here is CASSLAGSSEETQYF. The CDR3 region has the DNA TGCGCCAGCAGCTTGGCCGGGAGTTCAGAAGAGACCCAGTACTTC.

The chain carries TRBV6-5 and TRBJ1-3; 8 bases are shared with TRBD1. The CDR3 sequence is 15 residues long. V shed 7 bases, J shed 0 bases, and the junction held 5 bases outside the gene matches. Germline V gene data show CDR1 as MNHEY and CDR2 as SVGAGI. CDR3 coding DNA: TGTGCCAGCAAGGGACAGGTAAACTCTGGAAACACCATATATTTT. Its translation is CASKGQVNSGNTIYF.

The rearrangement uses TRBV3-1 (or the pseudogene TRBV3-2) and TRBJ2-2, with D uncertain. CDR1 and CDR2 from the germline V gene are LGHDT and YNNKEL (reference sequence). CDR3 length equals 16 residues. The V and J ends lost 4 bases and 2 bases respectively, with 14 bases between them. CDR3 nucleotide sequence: TGTGCCAGCAGCCCTCGTGAGGAGACTAACACCGGGGAGCTGTTTTTT. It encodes CASSPREETNTGELFF.

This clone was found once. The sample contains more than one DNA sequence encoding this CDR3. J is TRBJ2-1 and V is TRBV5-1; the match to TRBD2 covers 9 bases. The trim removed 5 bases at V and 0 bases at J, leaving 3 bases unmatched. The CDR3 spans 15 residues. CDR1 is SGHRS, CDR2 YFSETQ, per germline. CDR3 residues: CASSPGLASYNEQFF. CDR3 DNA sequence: TGCGCCAGCAGTCCGGGACTAGCCTCCTACAATGAGCAGTTCTTC.

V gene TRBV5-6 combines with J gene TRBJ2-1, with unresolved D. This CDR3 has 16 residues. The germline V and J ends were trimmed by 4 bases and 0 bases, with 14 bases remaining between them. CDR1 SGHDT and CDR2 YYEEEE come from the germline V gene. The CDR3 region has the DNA TGTGCCAGCAGCCCTTATATGGGCAGCTCCTACAATGAGCAGTTCTTC. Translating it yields CASSPYMGSSYNEQFF.

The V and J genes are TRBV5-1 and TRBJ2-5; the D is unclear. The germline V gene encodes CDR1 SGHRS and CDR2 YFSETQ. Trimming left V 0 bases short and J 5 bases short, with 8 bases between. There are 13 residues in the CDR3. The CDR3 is CASSLARLETQYF. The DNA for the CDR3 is TGCGCCAGCAGCTTGGCCAGGTTGGAGACCCAGTACTTC.

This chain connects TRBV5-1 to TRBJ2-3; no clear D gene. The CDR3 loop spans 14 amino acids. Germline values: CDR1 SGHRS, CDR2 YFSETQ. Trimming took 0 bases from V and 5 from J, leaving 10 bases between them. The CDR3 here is CASSLAATQDTQYF. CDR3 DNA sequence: TGCGCCAGCAGCTTGGCCGCCACACAAGATACGCAGTATTTT.

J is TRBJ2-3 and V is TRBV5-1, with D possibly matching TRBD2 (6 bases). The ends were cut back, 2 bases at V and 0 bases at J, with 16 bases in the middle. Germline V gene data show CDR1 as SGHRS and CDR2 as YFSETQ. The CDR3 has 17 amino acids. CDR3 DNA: TGCGCCAGCAGCTTATTCGGGGCGGGAACTAGCACAGATACGCAGTATTTT. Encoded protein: CASSLFGAGTSTDTQYF.

CDR3 DNA sequence: TGTGCCAGCAGCTTAGCTTTGGGGGACAGTACCTTC. Translating it yields CASSLALGDSTF. The chain uses TRBV7-2 and TRBJ1-2; TRBD1 matches at 7 bases. The CDR3 totals 12 residues. The V gene end was trimmed by 0 bases and the J gene end by 14 bases; junction bases not matched to a gene: 6. Germline loops: CDR1 SGHTA, CDR2 FQGNSA.

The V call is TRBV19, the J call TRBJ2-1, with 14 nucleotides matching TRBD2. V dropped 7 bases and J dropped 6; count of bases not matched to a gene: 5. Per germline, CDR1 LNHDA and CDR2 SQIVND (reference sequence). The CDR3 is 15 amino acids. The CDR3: CASTPGLAGVNEQFF. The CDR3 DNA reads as TGTGCCAGTACCCCGGGACTAGCGGGAGTCAATGAGCAGTTCTTC. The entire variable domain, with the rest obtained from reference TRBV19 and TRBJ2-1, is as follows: DGGITQSPKYLFRKEGQNVTLSCEQNLNHDAMYWYRQDPGQGLRLIYYSQIVNDFQKGDIAEGYSVSREKKESFPLTVTSAQKNPTAFYLCASTPGLAGVNEQFFGPGTRLTVL.

CDR3 residues: CASSLQGEEQYF. The CDR3, as DNA: TGTGCCAGCAGTTTGCAGGGCGAAGAGCAGTACTTC. The chain recombines TRBV12-3 or TRBV12-4 with TRBJ2-7, with D tentatively TRBD1 (5 bases). V was cut by 3 bases and J by 7 bases, with 10 bases left in between. This CDR3 has 12 amino acids.